The clone carrying this T cell receptor (beta chain) was observed a few times. These data belong to a study of blood T cell repertoires in COVID-19. Looking at the study overall: Material from acute and convalescent COVID-19 was sourced from the United States, Italy and Spain. T cells, B-cell-depleted T cells, or PBMCs supplied cDNA or gDNA.

In the source study's methods: Amplification with reference gene primers provided the estimates of nucleated cell counts. The repertoire was sequenced with immunoSEQ multiplex PCR; TCRdb's copy has only in-frame clones and lacks some. V, J and clone size were drawn from that table, and D and trimming were deduced from the DNA. This sample has about 200,000 clones; 80% to 85% occur once, and the top ten carry 8% to 9%. In Seattle, patients joined the study during active infection and were tracked longitudinally. Unmatched junction bases numbered 2, after V lost 4 bases and J lost 1 base. From germline, CDR1 is LGHNA and CDR2 YSLEER. The CDR3 totals 15 residues.

The receptor's source is a woman older than 75 with COVID-19, enrolled during active disease. Sequenced sample: peripheral blood. The chain couples TRBV4-3 to TRBJ2-7; 12 bases line up with TRBD2. The CDR3 sequence is CASSRTSGISYEQYF. The CDR3 DNA reads as TGCGCCAGCAGCCGGACTAGCGGGATTTCCTACGAGCAGTACTTC.